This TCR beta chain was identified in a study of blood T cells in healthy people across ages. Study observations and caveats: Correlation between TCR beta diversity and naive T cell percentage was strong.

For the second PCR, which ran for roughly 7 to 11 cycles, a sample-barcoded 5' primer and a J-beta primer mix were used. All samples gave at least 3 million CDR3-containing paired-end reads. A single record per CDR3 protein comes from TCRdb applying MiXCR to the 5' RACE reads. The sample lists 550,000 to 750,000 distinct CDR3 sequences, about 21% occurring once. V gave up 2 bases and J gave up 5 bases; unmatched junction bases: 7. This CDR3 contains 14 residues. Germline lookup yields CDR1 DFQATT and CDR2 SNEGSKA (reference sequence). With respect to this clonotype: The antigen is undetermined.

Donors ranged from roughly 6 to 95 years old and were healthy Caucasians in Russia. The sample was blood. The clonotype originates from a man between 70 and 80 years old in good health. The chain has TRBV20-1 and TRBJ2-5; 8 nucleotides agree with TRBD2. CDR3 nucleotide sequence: TGCAGTGCTAGAAGCGGGAGTCTAGTCGAGACCCAGTACTTC. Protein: CSARSGSLVETQYF.